This note documents a single T cell receptor (beta chain) sequence. Cohort assignment relied on participant-reported clinical history. This entry belongs to a study of blood T cell repertoires in COVID-19. Study information: Acute and convalescent COVID-19 samples came from the United States, Italy and Spain. In each case, the material was cDNA or gDNA derived from T cells, B-cell-depleted T cells, or PBMCs.

Under the authors' procedure: Cell counts per sample came from amplifying reference gene primers. The repertoire was sequenced with immunoSEQ multiplex PCR; TCRdb's copy has only in-frame clones and lacks some. That table furnishes V, J and clone size, whereas the DNA furnished D and trimming. The sample holds under 350,000 clones; 80% to 90% are singletons and the top ten take around 4.4%. Germline V gene sequence: CDR1 MNHEY, CDR2 SVGAGI. With 0 bases clipped from V and 4 bases from J, the junction kept 3 bases outside the gene matches. CDR3 length: 15 amino acids. This receptor was identified in a woman between 40 and 50 years old with acute COVID-19. The sequenced material came from PBMCs or T cells enriched from blood (not recorded which). V is TRBV6-5 and J is TRBJ1-3, with 7 bases matching TRBD1. DNA for the CDR3: TGTGCCAGCAGTTACTCGGCGACAGGGGGAAACACCATATATTTT. Translation: CASSYSATGGNTIYF.